A selection of T cell receptor beta chains follows, all from one sample in a study of CD4 T cells in relation to SARS-CoV-2 and coronaviruses. The antigens these receptors bind are not known. Assay: immunoSEQ multiplex PCR; the TCRdb copy retains only in-frame clones and omits some. Here the sample spans under 30,000 clones, 55% to 75% being singletons. Sequencing was carried out using CD4+ T cells from PBMCs, cultured in vitro. The receptors come from a human donor in good health. CDR3s include the opening cysteine and the closing phenylalanine or tryptophan. Each record gives: J gene, clone size, D gene, V gene, CDR3 protein, CDR3 DNA. The D gene is left open where the match is weak. A clone size is listed for some rows: how often the clone was seen (once, few, many), or a class if it is expanded.

J gene: TRBJ2-7
clone size: NA
D gene: TRBD1
V gene: TRBV5-1
CDR3 protein: CASSPQGDYEQYF
CDR3 DNA: TGCGCCAGCAGCCCGCAGGGGGATTACGAGCAGTACTTC

J gene: TRBJ2-7
clone size: NA
D gene: TRBD2
V gene: TRBV10-1
CDR3 protein: CASSERGGRTYEQYF
CDR3 DNA: TGCGCCAGCAGTGAACGCGGGGGACGCACCTACGAGCAGTACTTC

J gene: TRBJ1-1
clone size: NA
D gene: NA
V gene: TRBV5-1
CDR3 protein: CASSLAFGGNTEAFF
CDR3 DNA: TGCGCCAGCAGCTTGGCCTTCGGGGGCAACACTGAAGCTTTCTTT

J gene: TRBJ2-3
clone size: NA
D gene: NA
V gene: TRBV5-1
CDR3 protein: CASSLTVTGTDTQYF
CDR3 DNA: TGCGCCAGCAGCTTGACTGTTACAGGGACAGATACGCAGTATTTT

J gene: TRBJ1-6
clone size: medium-sized
D gene: NA
V gene: TRBV21-1
CDR3 protein: CASVGGSYNSPLHF
CDR3 DNA: TGTGCCAGCGTAGGTGGCTCCTATAATTCACCCCTCCACTTT

J gene: TRBJ1-6
clone size: once
D gene: NA
V gene: TRBV5-6
CDR3 protein: CASRGGYNSPLHF
CDR3 DNA: TGTGCCAGCAGAGGCGGTTATAATTCACCCCTCCACTTT

J gene: TRBJ2-3
clone size: NA
D gene: TRBD2
V gene: TRBV7-9
CDR3 protein: CASSPRTSGRTDTQYF
CDR3 DNA: TGTGCCAGCAGCCCGAGGACTAGCGGGAGGACAGATACGCAGTATTTT

J gene: TRBJ2-7
clone size: NA
D gene: TRBD1
V gene: TRBV5-6
CDR3 protein: CASSPGQGVYEQYF
CDR3 DNA: TGTGCCAGCAGCCCGGGACAGGGGGTTTACGAGCAGTACTTC

J gene: TRBJ2-5
clone size: NA
D gene: NA
V gene: TRBV27
CDR3 protein: CASSLSLGGLETQYF
CDR3 DNA: TGTGCCAGCAGTTTATCGTTGGGGGGCCTGGAGACCCAGTACTTC

J gene: TRBJ1-3
clone size: NA
D gene: NA
V gene: TRBV6-1
CDR3 protein: CASSEVVGNTIYF
CDR3 DNA: TGTGCCAGCAGTGAAGTAGTCGGAAACACCATATATTTT

J gene: TRBJ2-7
clone size: NA
D gene: TRBD2
V gene: TRBV5-6
CDR3 protein: CASSLVYGGADEQYF
CDR3 DNA: TGTGCCAGCAGCTTGGTTTACGGGGGGGCGGACGAGCAGTACTTC

J gene: TRBJ1-3
clone size: once
D gene: NA
V gene: TRBV5-1
CDR3 protein: CASSLDPVASGNTIYF
CDR3 DNA: TGCGCCAGCAGCTTGGATCCCGTGGCTTCTGGAAACACCATATATTTT

J gene: TRBJ1-2
clone size: NA
D gene: NA
V gene: TRBV10-3
CDR3 protein: CAIKGGSGSYGYTF
CDR3 DNA: TGTGCCATCAAGGGTGGGTCTGGCAGTTATGGCTACACCTTC

J gene: TRBJ1-3
clone size: NA
D gene: NA
V gene: TRBV7-9
CDR3 protein: CASSPNPGRGTIYF
CDR3 DNA: TGTGCCAGCAGCCCCAACCCCGGCAGGGGCACCATATATTTT

J gene: TRBJ1-6
clone size: few
D gene: NA
V gene: TRBV2
CDR3 protein: CASSADGGRNSPLHF
CDR3 DNA: TGTGCCAGCAGTGCGGATGGGGGGCGTAATTCACCCCTCCACTTT

J gene: TRBJ2-5
clone size: NA
D gene: NA
V gene: TRBV3-1/TRBV3-2
CDR3 protein: CASSQGGVSSETQYF
CDR3 DNA: TGTGCCAGCAGCCAAGGGGGGGTCAGTTCCGAGACCCAGTACTTC

J gene: TRBJ1-2
clone size: NA
D gene: NA
V gene: TRBV6-6
CDR3 protein: CASSYPAGLNYGYTF
CDR3 DNA: TGTGCCAGCAGTTACCCCGCAGGGCTTAACTATGGCTACACCTTC

J gene: TRBJ2-5
clone size: NA
D gene: NA
V gene: TRBV9
CDR3 protein: CASSVGGVATQYF
CDR3 DNA: TGTGCCAGCAGCGTAGGAGGGGTAGCGACCCAGTACTTC

J gene: TRBJ1-2
clone size: NA
D gene: TRBD1
V gene: TRBV5-1
CDR3 protein: CASSLETGGFGYTF
CDR3 DNA: TGCGCCAGCAGCTTGGAAACAGGGGGTTTTGGCTACACCTTC

J gene: TRBJ1-2
clone size: NA
D gene: TRBD1
V gene: TRBV7-9
CDR3 protein: CASSQGQGAEYGYTF
CDR3 DNA: TGTGCCAGCAGCCAAGGGCAGGGGGCGGAATATGGCTACACCTTC

J gene: TRBJ1-1
clone size: NA
D gene: NA
V gene: TRBV6-4
CDR3 protein: CASSAPRGVLEAFF
CDR3 DNA: TGTGCCAGCAGTGCACCGAGGGGGGTACTTGAAGCTTTCTTT

J gene: TRBJ2-7
clone size: NA
D gene: NA
V gene: TRBV4-3
CDR3 protein: CASSQGVGQGYEQYF
CDR3 DNA: TGCGCCAGCAGCCAAGGAGTAGGGCAGGGCTACGAGCAGTACTTC

J gene: TRBJ2-1
clone size: NA
D gene: TRBD1
V gene: TRBV18
CDR3 protein: CASSPPNRGSYNEQFF
CDR3 DNA: TGTGCCAGCTCACCACCGAACAGGGGTTCCTACAATGAGCAGTTCTTC

J gene: TRBJ1-5
clone size: once
D gene: NA
V gene: TRBV7-2
CDR3 protein: CASSLNRYSNQPQHF
CDR3 DNA: TGTGCCAGCAGCTTAAACCGATATAGCAATCAGCCCCAGCATTTT

J gene: TRBJ2-3
clone size: NA
D gene: TRBD2
V gene: TRBV12-5
CDR3 protein: CASGLVRLAGVPSTDTQYF
CDR3 DNA: TGTGCTAGTGGTTTGGTACGACTAGCGGGAGTCCCCAGCACAGATACGCAGTATTTT

J gene: TRBJ2-2
clone size: NA
D gene: NA
V gene: TRBV6-5
CDR3 protein: CASSTGLQERELFF
CDR3 DNA: TGTGCCAGCAGCACGGGACTCCAGGAACGGGAGCTGTTTTTT

J gene: TRBJ1-1
clone size: NA
D gene: NA
V gene: TRBV9
CDR3 protein: CASSVAGAGTEAFF
CDR3 DNA: TGTGCCAGCAGCGTAGCAGGGGCGGGCACTGAAGCTTTCTTT

J gene: TRBJ2-3
clone size: NA
D gene: NA
V gene: TRBV10-3
CDR3 protein: CAISNTGLDTQYF
CDR3 DNA: TGTGCCATCAGCAACACAGGGTTGGATACGCAGTATTTT